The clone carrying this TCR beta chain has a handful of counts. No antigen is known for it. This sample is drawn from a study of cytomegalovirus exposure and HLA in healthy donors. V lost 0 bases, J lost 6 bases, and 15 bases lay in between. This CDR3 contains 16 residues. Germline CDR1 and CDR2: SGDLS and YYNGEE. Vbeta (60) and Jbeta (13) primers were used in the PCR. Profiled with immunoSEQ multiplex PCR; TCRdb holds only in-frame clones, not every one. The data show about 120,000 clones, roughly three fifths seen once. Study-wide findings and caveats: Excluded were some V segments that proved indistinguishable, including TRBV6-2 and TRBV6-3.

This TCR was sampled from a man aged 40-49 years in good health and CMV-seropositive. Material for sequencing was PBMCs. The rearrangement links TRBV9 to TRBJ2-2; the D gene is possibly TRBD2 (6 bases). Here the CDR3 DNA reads TGTGCCAGCAGCGTAGAAGGAGGGATGGGGGCCGGGGAGCTGTTTTTT. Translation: CASSVEGGMGAGELFF.